Each of the 18 T cell receptor beta chains below was sequenced from the same sample in a study of shared T cell receptors in the human thymus. Some clones are missing from TCRdb's copy, which holds only in-frame ones; the method was immunoSEQ multiplex PCR. The sample holds about 380,000 clones, roughly 94% seen once. Sequencing was performed on thymocytes. These receptors all come from a human donor.

The V call is TRBV6-1, the J call TRBJ2-5; 7 positions agree with TRBD1. Germline lookup yields CDR1 MNHNS and CDR2 SASEGT. V shed 6 bases and J 2 bases; nucleotides not matched to a gene: 9. There are 15 residues in the CDR3. CDR3 DNA: TGTGCCAGCAGGGGAGAGGGGGCCCCTCAAGAGACCCAGTACTTC. Its translation: CASRGEGAPQETQYF.

The genes are TRBV2 and TRBJ2-1; 9 nucleotides line up with TRBD2. Germline CDR1 is SNHLY and CDR2 is FYNNEI. Trimming at V came to 5 bases and at J to 5 bases, leaving 10 bases not matched to a gene. The CDR3 contains 16 residues. Here the CDR3 DNA reads TGTGCCAGCAGTTTGGGTAAGCGGGAGGCGGACAATGAGCAGTTCTTC. Its translation is CASSLGKREADNEQFF.

The chain carries TRBV11-2 and TRBJ1-3, with D hard to call. Trimming stripped 7 bases from V and 4 bases from J, with 17 bases between. Germline V gives CDR1 SGHAT, CDR2 FQNNGV. This CDR3 region has 15 residues. The CDR3 nucleotides are TGTGCCAGCACCTCGGGGTTGAGCCGGGGAAACACCATATATTTT. This sequence encodes CASTSGLSRGNTIYF. Variable domain in full (rest from reference TRBV11-2 and TRBJ1-3): EAGVAQSPRYKIIEKRQSVAFWCNPISGHATLYWYQQILGQGPKLLIQFQNNGVVDDSQLPKDRFSAERLKGVDSTLKIQPAKLEDSAVYLCASTSGLSRGNTIYFGEGSWLTVV.

The chain employs TRBV7-2 and TRBJ2-5, with TRBD2 as a possible D gene (6 bases). Germline loops: CDR1 SGHTA, CDR2 FQGNSA. The CDR3 covers 16 residues. V dropped 0 bases and J dropped 4 bases, with 15 bases sitting between them. CDR3 sequence reads: CASSLAKVGRSETQYF. The CDR3 nucleotides read TGTGCCAGCAGCTTAGCGAAGGTCGGGAGATCAGAGACCCAGTACTTC.

The V and J genes are TRBV18 and TRBJ2-1, with a tentative D call TRBD2 (5 bases). Germline assignment: CDR1 KGHSH and CDR2 LQKENI. V shed 0 bases and J shed 4 bases, with 16 bases lying between them. The CDR3 is made up of 17 amino acids. Here the CDR3 reads CASSPPGAVALYNEQFF. The CDR3 DNA sequence: TGTGCCAGCTCACCACCGGGAGCAGTCGCCCTATACAATGAGCAGTTCTTC.

This chain uses TRBV6-1 with TRBJ2-7; TRBD2 might be the D (5 bases). CDR1 and CDR2 from the germline V gene are MNHNS and SASEGT. The CDR3 sequence is 12 residues long. V was pared by 6 bases and J by 3 bases, with 9 bases between. DNA for the CDR3: TGTGCCAGCAGCAGAGGAGGCTACGAGCAGTACTTC. Amino acid sequence: CASSRGGYEQYF.

The chain combines TRBV15 with TRBJ2-2; D may be TRBD1 or TRBD2 (7 bases each). CDR1 is LNHNV and CDR2 is YYDKDF in the germline V gene (reference sequence). V gave up 0 bases and J gave up 6 bases, with 20 bases separating them. There are 18 residues in the CDR3. CDR3 amino acids: CATSRDRQGEGRAGELFF. For the CDR3, the DNA is TGTGCCACCAGCAGAGACAGGCAGGGGGAGGGACGGGCCGGGGAGCTGTTTTTT.

The chain carries TRBV7-9 and TRBJ2-1, with 9 bases fitting TRBD2. V trimming: 4 bases; J trimming: 9 bases; junction bases outside the gene matches: 19. The germline V gene encodes CDR1 SEHNR and CDR2 FQNEAQ (reference sequence). This CDR3 comprises 18 residues. CDR3: CASSYTQRLAVKQGEQFF. The CDR3 DNA reads TGTGCCAGCAGCTACACCCAAAGACTAGCGGTCAAACAGGGTGAGCAGTTCTTC.

The chain has TRBV27 and TRBJ2-7; D not certain. The germline V and J ends were trimmed by 10 bases and 0 bases, with 10 bases remaining between them. Germline V gene lookup returns CDR1 MNHEY and CDR2 SMNVEV (reference sequence). The CDR3 spans 12 residues. In DNA form, the CDR3 reads TGTGCCACTGGGCGGTCCTCCTACGAGCAGTACTTC. Its protein product is CATGRSSYEQYF.

The gene calls are TRBV6-5 and TRBJ2-7; no definite D call. Deletions cut 0 bases from V and 2 bases from J, with 14 bases between. Germline V CDR1 and CDR2: MNHEY, SVGAGI. This CDR3 has 16 residues. The CDR3 spells CASSYSRAASTYEQYF. The CDR3, as DNA: TGTGCCAGCAGTTACTCTAGGGCAGCTTCTACCTACGAGCAGTACTTC.

This clone was counted between two and nine times. The CDR3 DNA reads TGTGCCAGCAGCTTAGGGACAGTCAGAGAGGGGATGACTTTC. This sequence encodes CASSLGTVREGMTF. V is TRBV7-9 and J is TRBJ2-6, with D possibly matching TRBD1 (6 bases). Germline CDR1 is SEHNR and CDR2 is FQNEAQ (reference sequence). CDR3 size: 14 residues. V was shortened by 1 base and J by 17 bases, with 18 bases between the two germline ends.

V usage is TRBV6-5 and J usage is TRBJ2-5, with D perhaps TRBD1 or TRBD2 (6 bases each). The CDR3 has 15 residues. CDR1 MNHEY and CDR2 SVGAGI come from the germline V gene. V lost 6 bases and J 5 bases, leaving 19 bases between the germline ends. DNA for the CDR3: TGTGCCAGCAGGGCCCTCAGGGAAGGGGGGGAGACCCAGTACTTC. It encodes CASRALREGGETQYF.

CDR3 DNA: TGCAGCGTTACCGGGCCTTACACCGGGGAGCTGTTTTTT. Its translation is CSVTGPYTGELFF. This chain connects TRBV29-1 to TRBJ2-2; D gene uncertain. The CDR3 length is 13 residues. The V end lost 5 bases, the J end lost 3 bases, and 10 bases lay between the germline ends. The germline V gene encodes CDR1 SQVTM and CDR2 ANQGSEA.

The CDR3, as DNA: TGTGCCAGCAGCCCCCCCAAAAAGGACTGCACTGAAGCTTTCTTT. Translation: CASSPPKKDCTEAFF. J is TRBJ1-1 and V is TRBV9; D gene uncertain. The V end was cut by 4 bases, the J end by 4 bases, with 17 bases between. This CDR3 has 15 residues. Germline V gives CDR1 SGDLS, CDR2 YYNGEE.

This clone appeared once. The genes are TRBV5-4 and TRBJ1-1; unclear D gene. V lost 1 base, J lost 3 bases, and 10 bases lay in between. Germline CDR1 reads SGHNT; CDR2 reads YYREEE (reference sequence). The CDR3 is 14 residues long. DNA for the CDR3: TGTGCCAGCAGCTTGACCCCACAGCACACTGAAGCTTTCTTT. It encodes CASSLTPQHTEAFF.

The count of this clone is one. The chain employs TRBV6-5 and TRBJ2-2; D might be TRBD1 (6 bases). The V and J ends lost 5 bases and 3 bases respectively, with 13 bases between them. This CDR3 comprises 15 residues. CDR1 is MNHEY, CDR2 SVGAGI, per germline. CDR3 residues: CASSNRPGDTGELFF. In nucleotides, the CDR3 is TGTGCCAGCAGTAACCGACCAGGGGACACCGGGGAGCTGTTTTTT.

This chain links TRBV10-1 with TRBJ2-5; a weak D match, TRBD2 (5 bases). Germline CDR1 reads WNHNN; CDR2 reads SYGVQD (reference sequence). The CDR3 spans 15 residues. The germline V and J ends were trimmed by 2 bases and 1 base, with 11 bases remaining between them. The CDR3 region has the DNA TGCGCCAGCAGTGAGGACGCGGGCCCCCAAGAGACCCAGTACTTC. This sequence encodes CASSEDAGPQETQYF.

This chain links TRBV28 with TRBJ2-7, with D perhaps TRBD2 (6 bases). The V end was cut by 8 bases, the J end by 5 bases, with 10 bases between. Germline lookup yields CDR1 MDHEN and CDR2 SYDVKM. The CDR3 covers 11 residues. The CDR3 bases are TGTGCCAGCGGCGGGATCGACGAGCAGTACTTC. Translating gives CASGGIDEQYF.